This T cell receptor (beta chain) is drawn from a study of T cell repertoires and Cas9 in healthy adults. Across the study: Multi-effector potency, cytotoxicity and lineage were assessed in SpCas9-reactive CD4 and CD8 T cells. Study-wide points: Reportedly, SpCas9-reactive effector T cell proliferation and function were mitigated by SpCas9-reactive Tregs in vitro.

Details on this clone: Its antigen is not identified.

Some clones are missing from TCRdb's copy, which holds only in-frame ones; the method was immunoSEQ multiplex PCR. The sample carries roughly 23,000 clones, 91% recorded once. The CDR3 has 15 residues. After removal of 5 bases from V and 12 bases from J, the junction contained 13 bases not matched to a gene. Germline loops: CDR1 LNHDA, CDR2 SQIVND (reference sequence). The gene calls are TRBV19 and TRBJ2-7, with TRBD2 matching over 13 bases. The receptor comes from a human donor in good health. The material sequenced was CD4+ effector T cells (CD127+, CD25-, CD137-, CD154-) from PBMCs; culture status not recorded. Here the CDR3 reads CASSPTGTSGDAWYF. The CDR3 DNA follows: TGTGCCAGTAGTCCGACCGGGACTAGCGGGGATGCCTGGTACTTC.